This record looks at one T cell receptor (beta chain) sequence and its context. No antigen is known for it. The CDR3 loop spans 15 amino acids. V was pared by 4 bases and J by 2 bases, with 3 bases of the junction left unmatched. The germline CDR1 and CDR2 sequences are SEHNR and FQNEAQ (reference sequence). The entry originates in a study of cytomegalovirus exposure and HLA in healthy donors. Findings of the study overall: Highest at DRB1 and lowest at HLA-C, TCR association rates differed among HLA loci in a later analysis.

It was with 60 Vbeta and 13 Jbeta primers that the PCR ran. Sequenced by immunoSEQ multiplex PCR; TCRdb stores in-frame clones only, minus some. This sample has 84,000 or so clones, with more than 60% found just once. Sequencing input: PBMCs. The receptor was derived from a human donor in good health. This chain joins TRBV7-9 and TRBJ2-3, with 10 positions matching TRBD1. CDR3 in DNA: TGTGCCAGCAGCTCCGGGACAGGGGCCACAGATACGCAGTATTTT. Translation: CASSSGTGATDTQYF.